This T cell receptor (beta chain) was sequenced during a study of OX40 agonist ivuxolimab in advanced cancers. Study-level background: Patients were infused with ivuxolimab every 2 weeks at 0.01 to 10 mg/kg. Three patients, one with hepatocellular carcinoma and two with cutaneous melanoma, responded partially.

Trimming took off 3 bases at V and 11 bases at J, with 14 bases between the two ends. Germline lookup yields CDR1 KGHSH and CDR2 LQKENI. This CDR3 is 13 amino acids long. Findings and limits, study-wide: Several nonresponders also turned out to have low normalized T-cell clonal expansion. It was not determined which antigens were specifically recognized by the peripheral T cells that had undergone clonal expansion.

TCRdb's table, derived via immunoSEQ multiplex PCR, lists solely in-frame clones and lacks some. The repertoire consists of tens of thousands of clones, with about 81% occurring once and the leading ten covering around 6.6%. About this clone itself: The antigen is unknown.

The chain couples TRBV18 to TRBJ1-5; D is unresolved. Source: CD4+ or CD8+ T cells sorted from blood, taken in a trial of the OX40 agonist ivuxolimab. The TCR was taken from an adult with an advanced solid tumor such as melanoma, head and neck, liver or kidney cancer. CDR3 residues: CASSPTQVGTQHF. The CDR3, as DNA: TGTGCCAGCTCACCGACCCAGGTCGGGACCCAGCATTTT.